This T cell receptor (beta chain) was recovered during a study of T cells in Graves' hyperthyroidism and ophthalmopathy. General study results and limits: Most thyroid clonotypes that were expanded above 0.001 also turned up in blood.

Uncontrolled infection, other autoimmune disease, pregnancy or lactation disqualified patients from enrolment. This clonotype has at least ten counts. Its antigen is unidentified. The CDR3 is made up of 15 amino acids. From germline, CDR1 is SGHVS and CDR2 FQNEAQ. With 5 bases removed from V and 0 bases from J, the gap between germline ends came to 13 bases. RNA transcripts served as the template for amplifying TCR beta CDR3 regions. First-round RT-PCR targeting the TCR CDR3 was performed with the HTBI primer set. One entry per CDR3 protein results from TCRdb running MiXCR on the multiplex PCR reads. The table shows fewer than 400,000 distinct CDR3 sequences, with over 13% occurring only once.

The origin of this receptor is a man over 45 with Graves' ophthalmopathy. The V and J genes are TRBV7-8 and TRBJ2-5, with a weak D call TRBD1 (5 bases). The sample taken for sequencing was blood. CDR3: CASSKTDSYQETQYF. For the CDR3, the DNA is TGTGCCAGCAGCAAGACCGACAGTTACCAAGAGACCCAGTACTTC.